This TCR beta chain was sequenced during a study of T cell responses to AZD1222 COVID-19 vaccine. Study outcomes and limitations: Reports say nearly half of spike-specific TCRs go after unmutated variant regions.

Repertoires were generated with immunoSEQ multiplex PCR, while TCRdb's copy carries only in-frame clones and drops some. The sample records just under 35,000 clones, 75% to 90% being singletons. The CDR3 totals 14 residues. V was shortened by 2 bases and J by 7 bases, with 10 bases between the two germline ends. Germline CDR1 and CDR2: SGDLS and YYNGEE. Regarding this clone: Antigen specificity is unknown.

Sequenced material: peripheral blood, taken on day 0 of AZD1222 vaccination. The TCR originated in an adult in good health. The chain uses TRBV9 and TRBJ1-6; D is uncertain. The CDR3, as DNA: TGTGCCAGCAGCGTGAAGGATGGCAATTCACCCCTCCACTTT. Its protein is CASSVKDGNSPLHF.